The present entry profiles one TCR beta chain with its context. This clone was seen just once. This receptor's antigen is unknown. No quality values exist for individual bases; no much larger clone is one base distant. Library preparation employed the immunoSEQ multiplex PCR assay. To provide template for TCR sequencing, every sample had RNA extracted and reverse transcribed into cDNA. First-strand cDNA was synthesized with SuperScript III using a 2:1 mix of oligo-dT and random hexamers. A synthetic immune receptor repertoire was used to assess amplification bias, and residual bias was removed computationally. From the authors' description of their analysis: Raw reads were preprocessed to remove errors, and CDR3 was defined according to IMGT conventions as the region from the conserved cysteine to phenylalanine. Clonality was calculated as 1 minus Shannon entropy normalized by log2 of the number of productive unique TCRs. Scalp TCRbeta sequences were cross-referenced with sorted blood CD4 and CD8 repertoires so that the CD4 or CD8 identity of scalp clones could be inferred. As stored in TCRdb, this immuneACCESS dataset retains in-frame rearrangements with V and J assigned. A fraction of the clones does not appear; measured against another copy, unresolved V genes explain less than half of the discrepancy, and the remainder lacks a known reason. The DNA gave D and trimming, while V, J and clone size come from that table. Present in this sample are roughly 7,400 clones, 64% of which were seen just once. The ten largest clones take up 10% to 15% of the sample.

In the germline V gene, CDR1 corresponds to LGHNA and CDR2 to YSLEER. Ends trimmed: V by 0 bases, J by 0 bases; bases unmatched to a gene: 6. Spanning cysteine to phenylalanine, the CDR3 consists of 17 amino acids. The read is trimmed to its CDR3 DNA, 51 bases read in frame from base 1. The intended sense of this specimen's time point label: around 28 days on oral tofacitinib. Per the publication, the treatment or condition label means: oral pan-JAK inhibitor, 5-10 mg twice daily. Lesional scalp punch biopsies and peripheral blood were obtained from alopecia areata patients. Human scalp biopsies were immediately fixed in PAXgene tissue containers. This sample is drawn from a study of CD8+ T cells in alopecia areata (dated 2018 in TCRdb). General notes on the study: The treated patients took part in an open-label pilot trial in which moderate-to-severe alopecia areata was treated with oral tofacitinib at 5 to 10 mg twice daily. In both human patients and the C3H/HeJ mouse model, the study applied high-throughput TCRbeta sequencing to look at T cell clonal expansion in alopecia areata. TCRbeta CDR3 regions were amplified by immunoSEQ multiplex PCR using 35 Vbeta forward and 13 Jbeta reverse primers. The SALT score, which quantifies the percentage of affected scalp surface area, was used to measure disease severity in treated patients. Patients stayed on tofacitinib for 6 to 18 months and then had 6 months of follow-up off drug so that delayed response and recurrence could be assessed. Scalp tissue and sorted CD4+ and CD8+ peripheral blood T cells from patchy and totalis/universalis alopecia areata patients and from healthy controls were covered by human TCRbeta sequencing. Patients on tofacitinib were biopsied at baseline and after 4 and 24 weeks of treatment, and several of the patients also had a later scalp biopsy. The RNA source kit depended on sample type: the PAXgene miRNA kit for fixed scalp, the miRNeasy kit for PBMCs, and the RNeasy kit for mouse skin. Clonality in the scalp was compared among normal scalp (n=4), patchy alopecia areata scalp (n=8), and alopecia totalis/universalis scalp (n=8). Here is what the overall study found, with its caveats: Unlike mouse skin, which is dominated by gammadelta T cells, normal human skin has resident alphabeta T cells that are also sequenced, and this complicates analysis of the scalp TCR repertoire. Many expanded lesional clones persisted in scalp and blood during tofacitinib treatment, which may partly explain relapse after stopping treatment. Compared with normal scalp, lesional scalp had higher clonality and more expanded CD8+ clones, particularly in alopecia totalis/universalis, a pattern that suggests antigenic drive. Because the treated cohort was small and included a single nonresponder, larger studies are needed to assess links between baseline CD8+ expansion and response. Scalp clonality and the number of expanded CD8+ clones among the top 100 scalp clones were significantly decreased by tofacitinib. Shared TCR sequences between patients were less evident than in mice, which may be partly attributable to HLA diversity in the patient population.

This clonotype originated in a human donor with alopecia areata. The sequence joins TRBV4-3 to TRBJ2-3, with 7 central nucleotides matching TRBD2. The specimen was skin, collected at week 4, from a patient treated with tofacitinib. The bases read TGCGCCAGCAGCCAAGAACTCGTAGCGGGTAGCACAGATACGCAGTATTTT. Translated, this is CASSQELVAGSTDTQYF.